This T cell receptor beta chain was recovered during a study of blood T cell repertoires in COVID-19. Measured with immunoSEQ multiplex PCR; TCRdb has only the in-frame clones, and not every one. There are some 160,000 clones in the sample; approximately 91% occur only once, and approximately 5% lies in the top ten. With V trimmed by 4 bases and J by 4 bases, 2 bases remained unmatched. Germline V gives CDR1 MGHRA, CDR2 YSYEKL. The CDR3 has 15 amino acids. This chain uses TRBV4-1 with TRBJ2-5; 14 nucleotides line up with TRBD2. The receptor was derived from a man aged 18 to 30 with COVID-19, enrolled during active disease. The sequencing sample was made of peripheral blood. The CDR3 sequence is CASSRGLAGGETQYF. In DNA, the CDR3 is TGCGCCAGCAGCCGAGGACTAGCGGGAGGAGAGACCCAGTACTTC.